Below are 13 T cell receptor beta chains sequenced from a single sample in a study of CD8 T cells in ankylosing spondylitis. TCRdb re-derived calls from the 5' RACE reads in MiXCR, one entry per CDR3 protein. The sample holds roughly 260,000 distinct CDR3 sequences, 20% seen once. Sequencing was performed on blood, either unsorted or a sorted T cell fraction (not recorded which). All receptors derive from a male donor with ankylosing spondylitis or in good health (not recorded which).

Comment on this clonotype: One base away lies a much larger clone, so this may be a sequencing read error. This rearrangement joins TRBV10-3 to TRBJ1-2; tentative D call: TRBD1 (6 bases). This CDR3 spans 13 amino acids. Germline V gene sequence: CDR1 ENHRY, CDR2 SYGVKD. Trimming removed 8 bases at V and 4 bases at J, with 14 bases between. CDR3: CAIYIGGGYGYTF. In DNA, the CDR3 is TGTGCCATCTACATTGGGGGCGGCTATGGCTACACCTTC.

About this clonotype: One end of the junction does not line up with germline, which may come from a read error. This sequence joins TRBV6-1 and TRBJ2-2; D is unclear. The CDR3 extends over 19 amino acids. The germline gives CDR1 MNHNS, CDR2 SASEGT. CDR3 bases: TGTGCCAGCAGTGAACGATGGGCCGACGGGCGCGCGAACACCTGGGAGCTGTTTTTT. Translation gives CASSERWADGRANTWELFF.

This clonotype was detected a few times. The chain couples TRBV6-1 to TRBJ2-6, with a possible D match to TRBD1 (5 bases). This CDR3 is 15 amino acids long. Looked up from germline, CDR1 is MNHNS and CDR2 is SASEGT. Trimming shortened V by 5 bases and J by 0 bases, and 8 bases separated the two germline ends. The chain's CDR3 is CASSRQFSGANVLTF. The CDR3, as DNA: TGTGCCAGCAGTAGACAGTTCTCTGGGGCCAACGTCCTGACTTTC.

This clonotype came up many times. The V call is TRBV29-1, the J call TRBJ1-6, with TRBD1 as a possible D gene (5 bases). The CDR3 length is 12 residues. Trimming took off 7 bases at V and 6 bases at J, with 10 bases between the two ends. Germline V gene lookup returns CDR1 SQVTM and CDR2 ANQGSEA. This CDR3 reads CSGGDLNSPLHF. The CDR3 region has the DNA TGCAGCGGGGGGGACCTTAATTCACCCCTCCACTTT.

V is TRBV11-2 and J is TRBJ2-5, with 8 bases identical to TRBD2. This CDR3 has 18 residues. V gave up 2 bases and J gave up 5 bases; unmatched junction bases: 16. The germline gives CDR1 SGHAT, CDR2 FQNNGV. CDR3 nucleotide sequence: TGTGCCAGCAGCTTAAGGTCCGGACTAGCCGATCTCAGGGAGACCCAGTACTTC. It codes for CASSLRSGLADLRETQYF.

This clonotype has more than one count but fewer than ten. This chain connects TRBV15 to TRBJ2-3; TRBD2 agrees at 7 bases. The V and J ends lost 4 bases and 0 bases, in that order; junction bases with no gene match: 4. CDR3 size: 15 residues. Germline V CDR1 and CDR2: LNHNV, YYDKDF (reference sequence). The CDR3 DNA follows: TGTGCCACCAGCACAGGGACTATGAGCACAGATACGCAGTATTTT. Residues: CATSTGTMSTDTQYF.

The V call is TRBV19, the J call TRBJ1-1, with D possibly being TRBD1 (6 bases). The CDR3 is 16 amino acids. Germline CDR1 and CDR2: LNHDA and SQIVND (reference sequence). The V end was cut by 6 bases, the J end by 3 bases, with 20 bases between. CDR3 nucleotide sequence: TGTGCCAGTAGACCGGTCTTTGACAGGACATACACTGAAGCTTTCTTT. This gives the protein CASRPVFDRTYTEAFF.

The table lists this clonotype with a few counts. CDR3 sequence reads: CASSFNLQGTNEKLFF. CDR3 coding DNA: TGTGCCAGCAGTTTTAACTTACAGGGAACTAATGAAAAACTGTTTTTT. The genes are TRBV12-3 or TRBV12-4 and TRBJ1-4; D might be TRBD1 (6 bases). The CDR3 length is 16 residues. The V end lost 3 bases, the J end lost 1 base, and 12 bases lay between the germline ends.

The chain is built from TRBV20-1 and TRBJ1-2; no firm D call. Germline assignment: CDR1 DFQATT and CDR2 SNEGSKA (reference sequence). Between the trimmed V and J ends, which lost 2 bases and 5 bases, there was a span of 6 bases. The CDR3 has 11 amino acids. In nucleotides, the CDR3 is TGCAGTGCTAGAACAGCTTATGGCTACACCTTC. Its protein is CSARTAYGYTF.

The table lists this clonotype with many counts. This rearrangement joins TRBV6-5 to TRBJ1-6, with 8 bases that match TRBD1. V was pared by 2 bases and J by 8 bases, with 5 bases of the junction left unmatched. CDR1 MNHEY and CDR2 SVGAGI come from the germline V gene. The CDR3 runs 15 residues. The CDR3: CASSYGQGAYSPLHF. DNA of the CDR3: TGTGCCAGCAGTTACGGGCAGGGGGCTTATTCACCCCTCCACTTT.

The chain joins TRBV14 to TRBJ2-1, with D perhaps TRBD1 or TRBD2 (6 bases each). The CDR3 sequence is 15 residues long. V was pared by 1 base and J by 5 bases, with 12 bases between. Per the germline V gene, CDR1 is SGHDN and CDR2 is FVKESK. This chain's CDR3 is CASSQVGGGDNEQFF. The CDR3 DNA is TGTGCCAGCAGCCAAGTGGGGGGCGGGGACAATGAGCAGTTCTTC.

The V and J genes are TRBV20-1 and TRBJ2-1, with no clear D. This CDR3 region has 12 residues. The germline V gene encodes CDR1 DFQATT and CDR2 SNEGSKA (reference sequence). V lost 4 bases to trimming and J lost 6 bases, with 10 bases between them. This CDR3 reads CSATYMSNEQFF. CDR3 bases: TGCAGTGCTACCTATATGAGCAATGAGCAGTTCTTC.

This clonotype was counted between two and nine times. J is TRBJ2-5 and V is TRBV7-9; TRBD2 matches at 7 bases. V lost 3 bases and J lost 3; bases outside the gene matches: 10. CDR1 SEHNR and CDR2 FQNEAQ come from the germline V gene (reference sequence). The CDR3 is 16 amino acids. This chain's CDR3 is CASSFPSGMVEETQYF. DNA for the CDR3: TGTGCCAGCAGCTTTCCCAGCGGGATGGTTGAAGAGACCCAGTACTTC.